This TCR beta chain was sequenced in a study of shared clonotypes between healthy human individuals. Study-wide background: Three plates each covered CD4 naive and memory; CD8 naive two, CD8 memory one.

Using about 220 ng DNA, about 30,000 T cell genomes, the sorted-subset replicate PCRs were run. Profiled with immunoSEQ multiplex PCR; TCRdb holds only in-frame clones, not every one. Of around 2,000,000 clones listed, around 96% are singletons. This clone was recorded once. The antigen remains undetermined. The CDR3 covers 15 residues. Germline V gene data show CDR1 as MRHNA and CDR2 as SNTAGT. V lost 7 bases, J lost 1 base, and 14 bases lay in between. Study-level points and caveats: The small donor group covered limited genetic and exposure diversity.

Terminally differentiated effector memory CD45RA+ cells were left out of the naive CD8 fraction, which was CD45RO-negative and positively selected for CCR7. The clonotype originates from a man younger than 35 in good health. The rearrangement links TRBV6-4 to TRBJ1-3; D gene ambiguous. The specimen sequenced was naive CD8+ T cells sorted from blood. The CDR3 nucleotides read TGTGCCAGCAACTCCTGTATCGTTTCTGGAAACACCATATATTTT. Protein: CASNSCIVSGNTIYF.